This TCR beta chain was retrieved from a study of T cells in tumors and immune-related adverse events. The table came from immunoSEQ multiplex PCR; TCRdb's copy has only in-frame clones and leaves some out. The sample has 20,000 to 25,000 clones; 90% to 95% are singletons. CDR1 and CDR2 from the germline V gene are MNHEY and SVGAGI. The CDR3 is 14 residues long. Trimming pared 5 bases from V and 6 bases from J, leaving 13 bases between. This material consisted of lymph node tissue, taken from a patient treated with anti-PD-1 therapy. The clonotype was recovered from a female donor with metastatic renal cell carcinoma. This chain links TRBV6-5 with TRBJ2-2; the D gene is possibly TRBD1 (5 bases). CDR3 in amino acids: CASSMRWTSGELFF. The DNA of the CDR3 is TGTGCCAGCAGTATGAGGTGGACATCCGGGGAGCTGTTTTTT.